This T cell receptor beta chain stems from a study of cytomegalovirus exposure and HLA in healthy donors. Study-wide results and caveats: It is likely that the observed cluster of highly shared sequence variants was a sequencing artifact. Reported results showed that the classifier diagnosed cytomegalovirus status with high specificity and sensitivity.

To note about this clone: Its target is not known.

Primers included in the PCR were 60 Vbeta and 13 Jbeta primers. Some clones are missing from TCRdb's copy, which holds only in-frame ones; the method was immunoSEQ multiplex PCR. The sample has around 130,000 clones, 55% to 75% seen once. This CDR3 spans 16 amino acids. The V gene's germline CDR1 is SNHLY and CDR2 FYNNEI. V dropped 3 bases and J dropped 0 bases, with 13 bases sitting between them. This sequence originates from a human donor in good health. V and J are TRBV2 and TRBJ2-3; D is possibly TRBD2 (5 bases). Sequencing was performed on PBMCs. The CDR3 DNA is TGTGCCAGCAGTGAGGAGGTGGGCCTCAGCACAGATACGCAGTATTTT. Translated: CASSEEVGLSTDTQYF.